This is a list of T cell receptor beta chains from one sample in a study of T cells after yellow fever vaccination. TCRdb ran MiXCR on the 5' RACE reads and lists one entry per CDR3 protein. The sample includes some 350,000 distinct CDR3 sequences, 4% of them seen just once. The specimen comprised PBMCs, sampled 5 days after the yellow fever booster vaccination. The receptors here all came from a man between 18 and 29 years old who received the YFV17D yellow fever vaccine. Each CDR3 is given with its conserved first and last residue. Each record gives: J gene, clone size, D gene, V gene, CDR3 DNA, CDR3 protein. The D gene is left open where the match is weak. The size entry is marked missing in some rows and otherwise reads once, few, many or a size class.

j_call: TRBJ1-1; clone_size: many; d_call: -; v_call: TRBV5-1; cdr3_nt: TGCGCCAGCAGACTAATGACAGGAACGAACACTGAAGCTTTCTTT; cdr3_aa: CASRLMTGTNTEAFF
j_call: TRBJ2-1; clone_size: few; d_call: -; v_call: TRBV6-2/TRBV6-3; cdr3_nt: TGTGCCAGCAACCAAGCTGCTAGGTCCGATGAGCAGTTCTTC; cdr3_aa: CASNQAARSDEQFF
j_call: TRBJ1-5; clone_size: few; d_call: -; v_call: TRBV5-5; cdr3_nt: TGTGCCAGCAGCTTAAACACAGACAATCAGCCCCAGCATTTT; cdr3_aa: CASSLNTDNQPQHF
j_call: TRBJ2-1; clone_size: many; d_call: -; v_call: TRBV4-3; cdr3_nt: TGCGCCAGCAGCCAAGATGCAGGGTATGAGCAGTTCTTC; cdr3_aa: CASSQDAGYEQFF
j_call: TRBJ2-2; clone_size: few; d_call: -; v_call: TRBV12-3/TRBV12-4; cdr3_nt: TGTGCTAGTCAGGGGGGGTCCGGGGAGCTGTTTTTT; cdr3_aa: CASQGGSGELFF
j_call: TRBJ2-5; clone_size: many; d_call: -; v_call: TRBV7-9; cdr3_nt: TGTGCCAGCAGCTCAACAGGACGGATACAAGAGACCCAGTACTTC; cdr3_aa: CASSSTGRIQETQYF
j_call: TRBJ1-5; clone_size: few; d_call: -; v_call: TRBV4-2; cdr3_nt: TGTGCCAGCAGCCAAGAGGGCCATAGCAATCAGCCCCAGCATTTT; cdr3_aa: CASSQEGHSNQPQHF
j_call: TRBJ1-1; clone_size: few; d_call: -; v_call: TRBV5-1; cdr3_nt: TGCGCCAGCAGCTTGGGGGGGCTGTACACTGAAGCTTTCTTT; cdr3_aa: CASSLGGLYTEAFF
j_call: TRBJ1-2; clone_size: -; d_call: -; v_call: TRBV5-1; cdr3_nt: TGCGCCAGCGGCGAATCGGTGGTACGAAAGTATGGCTACACCTTC; cdr3_aa: CASGESVVRKYGYTF
j_call: TRBJ1-6; clone_size: -; d_call: -; v_call: TRBV5-1; cdr3_nt: TGCGCCAGCAGACCGGAGGGCCCTTCACCCCTCCACTTT; cdr3_aa: CASRPEGPSPLHF
j_call: TRBJ2-3; clone_size: -; d_call: -; v_call: TRBV25-1; cdr3_nt: TGTGCCAGCACGCCCGGGACGGTGTGGGGTATAGGTACGCAGTATTTT; cdr3_aa: CASTPGTVWGIGTQYF
j_call: TRBJ2-1; clone_size: many; d_call: TRBD2; v_call: TRBV5-1; cdr3_nt: TGCGCCAGCAGCTTGGAAGGATCGGCGGGGGGGTTCCCTTACAATGAGCAGTTCTTC; cdr3_aa: CASSLEGSAGGFPYNEQFF
j_call: TRBJ2-5; clone_size: -; d_call: TRBD1; v_call: TRBV7-2; cdr3_nt: TGTGCCAGCAGCCGCCGGGACAGACAAGAGACCCAGTACTTC; cdr3_aa: CASSRRDRQETQYF
j_call: TRBJ2-6; clone_size: many; d_call: -; v_call: TRBV20-1; cdr3_nt: TGCAGTGCTAGAGGTCAGGGAGCTGGGGCCAACGTCCTGACTTTC; cdr3_aa: CSARGQGAGANVLTF
j_call: TRBJ2-3; clone_size: few; d_call: -; v_call: TRBV5-1; cdr3_nt: TGCGCCAGCAGCCCACGGGGAGGCGAAACTACAGATACGCAGTATTTT; cdr3_aa: CASSPRGGETTDTQYF
j_call: TRBJ2-2; clone_size: few; d_call: TRBD2; v_call: TRBV3-1; cdr3_nt: TGTGCCAGCAGCCAGTTCGCGGGGGATAGCACCGGGGAGCTGTTTTTT; cdr3_aa: CASSQFAGDSTGELFF
j_call: TRBJ2-1; clone_size: few; d_call: -; v_call: TRBV5-6; cdr3_nt: TGTGCCAGCAGCTTGCGGGAATTAACCTACAATGAGCAGTTCTTC; cdr3_aa: CASSLRELTYNEQFF
j_call: TRBJ2-1; clone_size: many; d_call: -; v_call: TRBV5-1; cdr3_nt: TGTGCCAGCAGCTTGGAGAATGAGCAGTTCTTC; cdr3_aa: CASSLENEQFF
j_call: TRBJ2-5; clone_size: few; d_call: TRBD2; v_call: TRBV11-2; cdr3_nt: TGTGCCAGCAGCTTACAGGGAGGGTTTCGGGAGACCCAGTACTTC; cdr3_aa: CASSLQGGFRETQYF
j_call: TRBJ2-1; clone_size: -; d_call: -; v_call: TRBV12-3/TRBV12-4; cdr3_nt: TGTGCCAGCAGTTTCCGGCGGGGGCCTAACAATGAGCAGTTCTTC; cdr3_aa: CASSFRRGPNNEQFF
j_call: TRBJ2-3; clone_size: few; d_call: -; v_call: TRBV4-1; cdr3_nt: TGCGCCAGCAGCCAAGATCCGGGGTTTGAAGATACGCAGTATTTT; cdr3_aa: CASSQDPGFEDTQYF
j_call: TRBJ2-3; clone_size: many; d_call: -; v_call: TRBV4-3; cdr3_nt: TGCGCCAGCAGCCAAGATCCCGGGTTTAGGGCGCAGTATTTT; cdr3_aa: CASSQDPGFRAQYF
j_call: TRBJ1-1; clone_size: -; d_call: -; v_call: TRBV10-3; cdr3_nt: TGTGCCATCCTGCAGTTTGGCAGGGCTAGGCTGAACACTGAAGCTTTCTTT; cdr3_aa: CAILQFGRARLNTEAFF
j_call: TRBJ1-2; clone_size: few; d_call: -; v_call: TRBV18; cdr3_nt: TGTGCCAGCTCATCGGTGCCCGGGGATGGCTACACCTTC; cdr3_aa: CASSSVPGDGYTF
j_call: TRBJ2-1; clone_size: many; d_call: -; v_call: TRBV11-2; cdr3_nt: TGTGCCAGCAGCTTTAGGGGGGGGGTGCCCTACAATGAGCAGTTCTTC; cdr3_aa: CASSFRGGVPYNEQFF
j_call: TRBJ1-2; clone_size: -; d_call: -; v_call: TRBV29-1; cdr3_nt: TGCAGCGTTGAAGAGGTGTCAGGACAAAACTATGGCTACACCTTC; cdr3_aa: CSVEEVSGQNYGYTF
j_call: TRBJ2-7; clone_size: -; d_call: TRBD1; v_call: TRBV23-1; cdr3_nt: TGCGCCAGCAGTCATGGGACAGGGTGCCCCCCCCGGCTGAGCGAGCAGTACTTC; cdr3_aa: CASSHGTGCPPRLSEQYF
j_call: TRBJ2-1; clone_size: -; d_call: -; v_call: TRBV19; cdr3_nt: TGTGCCAGTAGTATATTTGAGACAGGTTACAATGAGCAGTTCTTC; cdr3_aa: CASSIFETGYNEQFF
j_call: TRBJ1-5; clone_size: many; d_call: -; v_call: TRBV12-3/TRBV12-4; cdr3_nt: TGTGCCAGCAGTTTAGGGCTGGGCGGCAATCAGCCCCAGCATTTT; cdr3_aa: CASSLGLGGNQPQHF
j_call: TRBJ1-5; clone_size: -; d_call: -; v_call: TRBV5-1; cdr3_nt: TGCGCCAGCAGCTTGACAGGGATGGACCATCAGCCCCAGCATTTT; cdr3_aa: CASSLTGMDHQPQHF
j_call: TRBJ1-6; clone_size: many; d_call: -; v_call: TRBV7-9; cdr3_nt: TGTGCCAGCAGCTTAGACAGTTTCTATAATTCACCCCTCCACTTT; cdr3_aa: CASSLDSFYNSPLHF
j_call: TRBJ2-2; clone_size: many; d_call: -; v_call: TRBV5-5; cdr3_nt: TGTGCCAGCAGCTTCAGGTGGCGCGCGAACACCGGGGAGCTGTTTTTT; cdr3_aa: CASSFRWRANTGELFF
j_call: TRBJ1-3; clone_size: -; d_call: -; v_call: TRBV6-6; cdr3_nt: TGTGCCAGCATGCAGAGCAGGTCTACTGGAAACACCATATATTTT; cdr3_aa: CASMQSRSTGNTIYF
j_call: TRBJ1-1; clone_size: -; d_call: -; v_call: TRBV6-5; cdr3_nt: TGTGCCAGCAGTTCCGCGGGGGGAGAGAACACTGAAGCTTTCTTT; cdr3_aa: CASSSAGGENTEAFF
j_call: TRBJ1-5; clone_size: many; d_call: -; v_call: TRBV20-1; cdr3_nt: TGCAGTGCTAGGGACAGTAATAGCAATCAGCCCCAGCATTTT; cdr3_aa: CSARDSNSNQPQHF
j_call: TRBJ2-2; clone_size: -; d_call: -; v_call: TRBV7-9; cdr3_nt: TGTGCCAGCAGCTTATTGGACCGGACCGGGGAGCTGTTTTTT; cdr3_aa: CASSLLDRTGELFF
j_call: TRBJ2-5; clone_size: few; d_call: -; v_call: TRBV5-1; cdr3_nt: TGCGCCAGCAGCTTACGGGCGAACTCTGAGACCCAGTACTTC; cdr3_aa: CASSLRANSETQYF
j_call: TRBJ2-5; clone_size: -; d_call: -; v_call: TRBV6-2/TRBV6-3; cdr3_nt: TGTGCCAGCAGGGCCCCTCTTGAGACCCAGTACTTC; cdr3_aa: CASRAPLETQYF
j_call: TRBJ2-1; clone_size: many; d_call: -; v_call: TRBV7-2; cdr3_nt: TGTGCCAGCAGCTTAGGAGGGCGCTCCTACAATGAGCAGTTCTTC; cdr3_aa: CASSLGGRSYNEQFF
j_call: TRBJ1-6; clone_size: -; d_call: -; v_call: TRBV7-3; cdr3_nt: TGTGCCAGCAGCGTAGGAGGCTCGACTAATTCACCCCTCCACTTT; cdr3_aa: CASSVGGSTNSPLHF
j_call: TRBJ1-5; clone_size: few; d_call: TRBD1; v_call: TRBV2; cdr3_nt: TGTGCCAGCAGTGAGACAGGGGAAAATCAGCCCCAGCATTTT; cdr3_aa: CASSETGENQPQHF
j_call: TRBJ1-5; clone_size: few; d_call: -; v_call: TRBV5-6; cdr3_nt: TGTGCCAGCAGCCTACAGGGTGCTCAGCCCCAGCATTTT; cdr3_aa: CASSLQGAQPQHF
j_call: TRBJ2-3; clone_size: many; d_call: -; v_call: TRBV5-1; cdr3_nt: TGCGCCAGCAGCCCACAAACGGATCGCCGCACAGATACGCAGTATTTT; cdr3_aa: CASSPQTDRRTDTQYF
j_call: TRBJ2-5; clone_size: -; d_call: TRBD2; v_call: TRBV10-2; cdr3_nt: TGCGCCAGCGGACTAGCGGAAGAGACCCAGTACTTC; cdr3_aa: CASGLAEETQYF
j_call: TRBJ2-6; clone_size: few; d_call: -; v_call: TRBV28; cdr3_nt: TGTGCCAGCAGTTTAATTACAGGGACTGGGGCCAACGTCCTGACTTTC; cdr3_aa: CASSLITGTGANVLTF
j_call: TRBJ1-1; clone_size: many; d_call: -; v_call: TRBV6-5; cdr3_nt: TGTGCCAGCAGTTACGTCAGTTCCACCACTGAAGCTTTCTTT; cdr3_aa: CASSYVSSTTEAFF
j_call: TRBJ2-4; clone_size: many; d_call: -; v_call: TRBV2; cdr3_nt: TGTGCCAGCAGTGAAAGTCCTTACATTCAGTACTTC; cdr3_aa: CASSESPYIQYF
j_call: TRBJ1-6; clone_size: many; d_call: -; v_call: TRBV18; cdr3_nt: TGTGCCAGCTCACCCGACAGCTCCTATAATTCACCCCTCCACTTT; cdr3_aa: CASSPDSSYNSPLHF
j_call: TRBJ1-5; clone_size: few; d_call: -; v_call: TRBV12-3/TRBV12-4; cdr3_nt: TGTGCCAGCAGTCGGGACGTCCTCGCGCCCCAGCATTTT; cdr3_aa: CASSRDVLAPQHF